This TCR beta chain was identified during a study of T cell repertoires in cytomegalovirus infection. Study results and limitations: HLA-C-restricted, CMV-specific TCR beta clonotypes were dominant ex vivo.

Each CDR3 protein gets one entry after TCRdb re-called the reads with MiXCR. The sample lists 650,000 to 850,000 distinct CDR3 sequences, 25% to 30% occurring once. The V gene's germline CDR1 is SQVTM and CDR2 ANQGSEA. The ends were cut back, 3 bases at V and 4 bases at J, with 17 bases in the middle. The CDR3 loop spans 15 amino acids. In this sample, this clonotype turned up a few times. Its antigen is not known. The TCR sequence derives from a human donor in good health (CMV status not recorded). Some clones in this sample may be carry-over from other donors' samples. The V gene is TRBV29-1, the J gene TRBJ2-3, with D possibly TRBD2 on 5 matching bases. The sample was cultured CD8+ T cells from PBMCs, taken from culture after CMV antigen stimulation. The CDR3 spells CSVDIVGVVADTQYF. CDR3 in DNA: TGCAGCGTTGATATAGTCGGGGTTGTAGCAGATACGCAGTATTTT.